A selection of T cell receptor beta chains follows, all from one sample in a study of blood T cell repertoires in COVID-19. Method: immunoSEQ multiplex PCR; TCRdb's copy keeps in-frame clones and lacks some. The top ten clones hold roughly 2.6% of a sample with 210,000 or so clones, 88% of them seen once. Sample: peripheral blood. The receptor set was obtained from a woman aged 55-70 years with acute or convalescent COVID-19. The CDR3 runs from the conserved cysteine through the conserved F or W. The D gene is left open where the match is weak. Clone size is given for some rows only: seen once, a few or many times, or a class if the clone is expanded.

abundance,len,v_gene,d_gene,j_gene,CDR3nt,CDR3aa
.,13,TRBV14,.,TRBJ1-5,TGTGCCAGCAGTGCCTTGGGGGCTCAGCCCCAGCATTTT,CASSALGAQPQHF
.,14,TRBV28,.,TRBJ1-5,TGTGCCAGCAGAAGGACGACAGAAAATCAGCCCCAGCATTTT,CASRRTTENQPQHF
.,18,TRBV6-1,TRBD1,TRBJ2-3,TGTGCCAGCAGTGAATACCAGAAAAGACAGGGATTAACAGATACGCAGTATTTT,CASSEYQKRQGLTDTQYF
few,14,TRBV7-6,TRBD1,TRBJ1-1,TGTGCCAGCAGCTTAGCGGGACAGGGGACTGAAGCTTTCTTT,CASSLAGQGTEAFF
.,14,TRBV6-2/TRBV6-3,TRBD2,TRBJ2-7,TGTGCCAGCAGTTACTCTTCCCCCGGCGGGGGTCGGTACTTC,CASSYSSPGGGRYF
.,14,TRBV7-2,.,TRBJ1-6,TGTGCCAGCAGCTTAGACAGCCATAATTCACCCCTCCACTTT,CASSLDSHNSPLHF
.,13,TRBV6-6,TRBD1,TRBJ1-1,TGTGCCAGCAGTTCCGGACAGGTCTTGGTCGCTTTCTTT,CASSSGQVLVAFF
.,14,TRBV6-5,TRBD1,TRBJ2-7,TGTGCCAGCAGGACAGTGCAGGGGGCCTACGAGCAGTACTTC,CASRTVQGAYEQYF
.,16,TRBV28,TRBD1,TRBJ1-1,TGTGCCAGCAGACCACCCAGGACAGGGGGAAACACTGAAGCTTTCTTT,CASRPPRTGGNTEAFF
.,13,TRBV25-1,.,TRBJ1-1,TGTGCCAGCTCTCGCCGGGGGGCATATGAAGCTTTCTTT,CASSRRGAYEAFF
once,17,TRBV7-3,.,TRBJ1-6,TGTGCCAGCAGCTTAAGGGGGGGGCTAGCCCCGAATTCACCCCTCCACTTT,CASSLRGGLAPNSPLHF
.,16,TRBV6-5,TRBD1,TRBJ2-2,TGTGCCAGCAGTTACTCGGGACAGGGAAACACCGGGGAGCTGTTTTTT,CASSYSGQGNTGELFF
.,15,TRBV7-9,TRBD2,TRBJ2-1,TGTGCCAGCAGCCCGGGACTAGGTACCTACAATGAGCAGTTCTTC,CASSPGLGTYNEQFF
.,16,TRBV6-5,.,TRBJ2-1,TGTGCCAGCAGTTCGGCCCGTAGCTACCTATCCAATGAGCAGTTCTTC,CASSSARSYLSNEQFF
.,13,TRBV25-1,TRBD2,TRBJ2-5,TGTGCCAGCAGTGAACGGGGGGAAGAGACCCAGTACTTC,CASSERGEETQYF
.,12,TRBV2,.,TRBJ2-7,TGTGCCAGCAGTGGCCAGGGCTACGAGCAGTACTTC,CASSGQGYEQYF
.,16,TRBV28,TRBD1,TRBJ1-1,TGTGCCAGCTACCCTGGACAGGCCTATCGGAACACTGAAGCTTTCTTT,CASYPGQAYRNTEAFF
.,16,TRBV7-9,TRBD1,TRBJ2-1,TGTGCCAGCAGCTTATCAGGGGGGACAGGTAACAATGAGCAGTTCTTC,CASSLSGGTGNNEQFF
.,15,TRBV6-5,.,TRBJ2-1,TGTGCCAGCAGTTACGTCGCTAGTGGTCGCAATGAGCAGTTCTTC,CASSYVASGRNEQFF
.,16,TRBV28,.,TRBJ2-4,TGTGCCAGCAGGCCTACAGGGACCCCCACCAAAAACATTCAGTACTTC,CASRPTGTPTKNIQYF
.,16,TRBV5-1,.,TRBJ2-2,TGCGCCAGCAGCTTGTGGGGTAGCGGAGACACCGGGGAGCTGTTTTTT,CASSLWGSGDTGELFF
.,16,TRBV5-4,.,TRBJ2-1,TGTGCCAGCAGCTTGGAGGGCGGGGCCGCCTACAATGAGCAGTTCTTC,CASSLEGGAAYNEQFF
.,14,TRBV2,TRBD2,TRBJ2-5,TGTGCCAGCACTCCGGGGGGGGTGAGGGAGACCCAGTACTTC,CASTPGGVRETQYF
.,15,TRBV14,TRBD2,TRBJ2-7,TGTGCCAGCAGCCAAGGAGCGGGAGAGTGGTACGAGCAGTACTTC,CASSQGAGEWYEQYF
.,16,TRBV10-3,.,TRBJ1-1,TGTGCCATCAGTGAGTCGCAGGGAAAGAGAAACACTGAAGCTTTCTTT,CAISESQGKRNTEAFF
.,16,TRBV9,TRBD2,TRBJ2-3,TGTGCCAGCAGCGTCCTGACTAGCGGGGGCACAGATACGCAGTATTTT,CASSVLTSGGTDTQYF
.,15,TRBV6-2/TRBV6-3,.,TRBJ1-2,TGTGCCAGCAGTTACTCGATCCAGGCCTTTGGGGGCTACACCTTC,CASSYSIQAFGGYTF
.,14,TRBV5-4,TRBD2,TRBJ2-7,TGTGCCAGCAGCTCCCTAGCGGGACAAGGCGAGCAGTACTTC,CASSSLAGQGEQYF